A single sample is the source of the 16 T cell receptor beta chains below, sequenced in a study of blood T cells in healthy people across ages. A second PCR, run for about 6 to 11 cycles, used a sample-barcoded 5' primer plus a J-beta primer mix. Each CDR3 protein gets one entry after TCRdb re-called the 5' RACE reads with MiXCR. The sample records roughly 2 million distinct CDR3 sequences, about 50% being singletons. The sequenced sample consisted of blood. The receptors shown here come from a woman aged 40 to 50 in good health.

V and J are TRBV5-1 and TRBJ2-2; D not resolved. With 4 bases removed from V and 6 bases from J, the gap between germline ends came to 13 bases. Germline V gives CDR1 SGHRS, CDR2 YFSETQ. This CDR3 is 14 amino acids long. The CDR3 loop reads CASSPQDSAGELFF. In DNA, the CDR3 is TGCGCCAGCAGCCCTCAAGATTCAGCCGGGGAGCTGTTTTTT.

The genes are TRBV21-1 and TRBJ2-5; TRBD1, the D gene given by the table, was not confirmed from the DNA. TRBV21-1 is listed as a pseudogene. The CDR3 is 14 amino acids. This chain's CDR3 is CASSSVEGGKTQYF. DNA of the CDR3: TGTGCCAGCAGCTCCGTCGAGGGGGGGAAGACCCAGTACTTC.

The chain combines TRBV7-2 with TRBJ2-1; 7 nucleotides align to TRBD2. V lost 1 base to trimming and J lost 4 bases; unmatched junction nucleotides: 7. Per the germline V gene, CDR1 is SGHTA and CDR2 is FQGNSA. This CDR3 is 16 amino acids long. The CDR3 sequence: CASSLEGGGNYNEQFF. The CDR3 DNA reads as TGTGCCAGCAGCTTAGAAGGCGGGGGAAATTACAATGAGCAGTTCTTC.

This clonotype was counted a few times. The rearrangement uses TRBV4-2 and TRBJ2-4; 12 nucleotides line up with TRBD2. The CDR3 is 19 residues long. V lost 1 base to trimming and J lost 0 bases; unmatched junction nucleotides: 7. CDR1 LGHNA and CDR2 YNFKEQ come from the germline V gene. The CDR3 loop is CASSQVPSGGVLAKNIQYF. In DNA, the CDR3 is TGTGCCAGCAGCCAAGTTCCTAGCGGGGGGGTCCTAGCCAAAAACATTCAGTACTTC.

The chain employs TRBV12-3 or TRBV12-4 and TRBJ2-7; D call uncertain. V was shortened by 7 bases and J by 1 base, with 23 bases between the two germline ends. This CDR3 spans 17 amino acids. The chain's CDR3 is CASTLDRGSVGSYEQYF. The DNA for the CDR3 is TGTGCCAGCACCCTGGATCGCGGCAGTGTCGGGTCCTACGAGCAGTACTTC.

The V and J genes are TRBV24-1 and TRBJ2-1; TRBD1 agrees at 9 bases. The CDR3 runs to 15 residues. CDR1 KGHDR and CDR2 SFDVKD come from the germline V gene. Germline trimming cut 1 base from V and 8 bases from J; bases unmatched to any gene: 5. The CDR3 protein is CATSDFSDRGDEQFF. CDR3 in DNA: TGTGCCACCAGTGATTTCTCGGACAGGGGCGATGAGCAGTTCTTC.

This sequence joins TRBV5-5 and TRBJ2-1, with 7 bases fitting TRBD1. V shed 3 bases, J shed 12 bases, and the junction held 3 bases outside the gene matches. Per germline, CDR1 SGHKS and CDR2 YYEKEE (reference sequence). The CDR3 has 11 amino acids. The CDR3 nucleotides read TGTGCCAGCAGCTACAGGGGAACGCAGTTCTTC. This encodes CASSYRGTQFF. The variable domain in full, with the rest retrieved from reference TRBV5-5 and TRBJ2-1, is DAGVTQSPTHLIKTRGQQVTLRCSPISGHKSVSWYQQVLGQGPQFIFQYYEKEERGRGNFPDRFSARQFPNYSSELNVNALLLGDSALYLCASSYRGTQFFGPGTRLTVL.

This clonotype was observed a few times. This chain uses TRBV13 with TRBJ2-2; D remains unclear. Trimming removed 0 bases from V and 4 bases from J, with 15 bases in between. In germline, CDR1 is PRHDT, CDR2 FYEKMQ (reference sequence). The CDR3 runs 17 residues. CDR3 DNA: TGTGCCAGCAGCTTAGGCCTAATTCCGGCAGGCACCGGGGAGCTGTTTTTT. It codes for CASSLGLIPAGTGELFF. Together with reference TRBV13 and TRBJ2-2, the CDR3 gives the full variable domain: AAGVIQSPRHLIKEKRETATLKCYPIPRHDTVYWYQQGPGQDPQFLISFYEKMQSDKGSIPDRFSAQQFSDYHSELNMSSLELGDSALYFCASSLGLIPAGTGELFFGEGSRLTVL.

J is TRBJ1-2 and V is TRBV4-1; D may be TRBD1 (5 bases). The ends were cut back, 7 bases at V and 2 bases at J, with 20 bases in the middle. The CDR3 length is 16 residues. CDR1 is MGHRA and CDR2 is YSYEKL in the germline V gene. CDR3 coding DNA: TGCGCCAGCACCCTCGAGGAGGGGTCGAAAAACTATGGCTACACCTTC. Amino acids: CASTLEEGSKNYGYTF.

The chain is built from TRBV6-6 and TRBJ1-2; D is possibly TRBD1 (6 bases). Germline-derived CDR1 and CDR2 are MNHNY and SVGAGI (reference sequence). CDR3 length equals 17 residues. Trimming took 7 bases from V and 7 from J, leaving 28 bases between them. The CDR3: CASISSNARRGYLGYTF. CDR3 in DNA: TGTGCCAGCATCAGTTCCAACGCCCGCAGGGGCTACCTTGGCTACACCTTC.

J is TRBJ1-2 and V is TRBV7-9, with D possibly TRBD1 on 5 matching bases. The CDR3 has 15 residues. Germline-derived CDR1 and CDR2 are SEHNR and FQNEAQ (reference sequence). V shed 4 bases and J shed 0 bases, with 12 bases lying between them. Here the CDR3 reads CASSSNRITNYGYTF. DNA of the CDR3: TGTGCCAGCAGCTCCAACAGGATAACTAACTATGGCTACACCTTC.

This clonotype was counted only a few times. The chain recombines TRBV6-1 with TRBJ2-3; TRBD2 matches 7 bases. J was trimmed by 4 bases and V by 7 bases; bases with no gene match: 5. The CDR3 has 13 residues. The germline V gene has CDR1 MNHNS and CDR2 SASEGT. For the CDR3, the DNA is TGTGCCAGCACCCGGGGGGAGGCAGATACGCAGTATTTT. It yields the protein CASTRGEADTQYF.

The chain uses TRBV7-9 and TRBJ1-6; tentative D call: TRBD1 (5 bases). The germline gives CDR1 SEHNR, CDR2 FQNEAQ (reference sequence). This CDR3 is 16 amino acids long. V was cut by 2 bases and J by 7 bases, with 15 bases left in between. The CDR3 DNA reads as TGTGCCAGCAGCTTAATGTTGGGGGAAGGAAATTCACCCCTCCACTTT. Translated: CASSLMLGEGNSPLHF.

The chain joins TRBV2 to TRBJ2-1; D not resolved. Germline V gene lookup returns CDR1 SNHLY and CDR2 FYNNEI. The CDR3 spans 15 residues. The V end lost 3 bases, the J end lost 0 bases, and 9 bases lay between the germline ends. Written as DNA, the CDR3 is TGTGCCAGCAGTGATAGCACACTCTCCTACAATGAGCAGTTCTTC. This codes for CASSDSTLSYNEQFF.

The CDR3 is CATSIGGFGNYGYTF. CDR3 nucleotides: TGTGCCACCAGCATCGGGGGTTTCGGTAACTATGGCTACACCTTC. The chain combines TRBV15 with TRBJ1-2, with D possibly matching TRBD1 (5 bases). The CDR3 runs 15 residues. Per germline, CDR1 LNHNV and CDR2 YYDKDF (reference sequence). Trimming shortened V by 4 bases and J by 1 base, and 13 bases separated the two germline ends.

Notes on this clonotype: This may be a read error: a much more frequent sequence differs by one nucleotide. The V gene is TRBV12-3 or TRBV12-4, the J gene TRBJ2-1; D remains unclear. CDR3 length equals 11 residues. The CDR3 protein is CAGSFLDEQFF. The CDR3 region has the DNA TGTGCCGGCAGTTTTCTGGATGAGCAGTTCTTC.